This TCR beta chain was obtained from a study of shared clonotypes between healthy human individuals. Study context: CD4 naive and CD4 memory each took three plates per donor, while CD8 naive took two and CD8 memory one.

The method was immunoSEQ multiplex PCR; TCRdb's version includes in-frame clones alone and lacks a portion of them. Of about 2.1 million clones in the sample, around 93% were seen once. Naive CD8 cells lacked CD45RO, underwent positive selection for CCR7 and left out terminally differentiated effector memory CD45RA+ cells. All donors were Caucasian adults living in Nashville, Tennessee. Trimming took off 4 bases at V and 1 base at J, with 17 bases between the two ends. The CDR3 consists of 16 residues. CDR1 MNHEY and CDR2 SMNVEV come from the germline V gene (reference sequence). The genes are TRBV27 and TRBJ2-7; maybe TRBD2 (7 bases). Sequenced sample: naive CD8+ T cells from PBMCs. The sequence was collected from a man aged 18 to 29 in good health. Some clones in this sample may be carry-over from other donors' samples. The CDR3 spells CASSSSAGAISYEQYF. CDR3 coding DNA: TGTGCCAGCAGTTCTTCCGCGGGGGCCATTTCCTACGAGCAGTACTTC.